This TCR beta chain was obtained from a study of CD8+CD57+ T cells in acquired aplastic anemia. The wider study: The DNA of sorted CD4+ and CD8+ cells averaged roughly 3.2 ug.

The TCR beta profiling, which covered VDJ combination and CDR3 sequence, was carried out using genomic DNA as the template. TCRdb reprocessed the reads via MiXCR and lists one record per CDR3 protein. Altogether about 48,000 distinct CDR3 sequences are present, over 60% being singletons, with the ten largest covering less than 40%. Study-wide results and limits: Overlap between patients and controls comprised just under 30 CD8+ CDR3 sequences. Researchers reported that CD8+ Simpson's diversity was not significantly different in patients versus controls.

Germline V gene sequence: CDR1 SGHAT, CDR2 FQNNGV. The V segment lost 7 bases and the J segment 3 bases; nucleotides outside the gene matches: 15. The CDR3 extends over 17 amino acids. In the case of this clonotype: Its target is not known.

The sequencing input was sorted CD4+, CD8+, or CD8+CD57+ T cells (not recorded which) from PBMCs. The gene calls are TRBV11-2 and TRBJ1-3; TRBD1 matches 7 bases. The receptor was derived from a human donor in good health, serving as a control. The CDR3, as DNA: TGTGCCAGCACTAACGTACGGGGGCAGGGGGTTGGAAACACCATATATTTT. Translated, it gives CASTNVRGQGVGNTIYF.